This T cell receptor beta chain is from a study of tissue T cells after allogeneic stem cell transplantation. General observations from the study: Across patients, clones rarely overlapped, yet motif clusters were shared tissue-specifically. Tissue-detected TCR repertoire was only partly captured by blood and spleen T cells.

The ends lost 0 bases at V and 0 bases at J; junction bases unmatched: 3. This CDR3 contains 16 residues. Germline V lookup: CDR1 SGHSN, CDR2 HYEKVE. This table comes from immunoSEQ multiplex PCR, and its TCRdb copy is limited to in-frame clones, with some not included. Here the sample spans roughly 4,800 clones, more than 40% being singletons. Documented time point: mouse harvest day 7 after allogeneic transplant. Each mouse received 10^7 T-cell-depleted marrow cells plus 10^6 splenic CD5+ T cells by tail vein. Comment on this clone: Its antigen is as yet unknown. Gene names follow the mouse nomenclature. The read is 1 residue too short to cover the CDR3 end, so that end is filled in from the germline J gene.

The sequenced sample was gut tissue. This rearrangement joins TRBV12-1 to TRBJ2-2; 7 nucleotides line up with TRBD2. This receptor was taken from a female BALB/c mouse given C57BL/6 T cells with graft-versus-host disease after an allogeneic hematopoietic cell transplant. CDR3 DNA, as far as it was read: TGTGCCAGCTCTCTCGAGTGGGGGGCAAACACCGGGCAGCTCTAC. Amino acid sequence: CASSLEWGANTGQLY. The full-length CDR3 reads as CASSLEWGANTGQLYF.